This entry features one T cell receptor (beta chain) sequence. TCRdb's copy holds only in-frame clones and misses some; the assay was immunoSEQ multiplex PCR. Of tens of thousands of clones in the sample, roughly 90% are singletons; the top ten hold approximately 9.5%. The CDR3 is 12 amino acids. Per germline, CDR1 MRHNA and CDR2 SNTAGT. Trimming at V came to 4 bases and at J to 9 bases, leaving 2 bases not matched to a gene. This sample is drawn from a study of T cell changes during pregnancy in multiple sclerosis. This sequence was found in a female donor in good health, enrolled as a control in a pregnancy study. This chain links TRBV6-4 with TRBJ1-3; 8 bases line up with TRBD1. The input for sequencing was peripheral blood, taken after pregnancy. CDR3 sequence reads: CASSGQGSTIYF. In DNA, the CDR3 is TGTGCCAGCAGTGGACAGGGGAGCACCATATATTTT.